These 23 T cell receptor beta chains originate from one sample sequenced in a study of PD-L1 blockade in urothelial cancer. The method was immunoSEQ multiplex PCR; TCRdb's version includes in-frame clones alone and lacks a portion of them. The table lists 20,000 to 25,000 clones, approximately 84% of them singletons. Sample: PBMCs, taken around atezolizumab (anti-PD-L1) treatment. These receptors came from a man aged 70 or older with urothelial cancer.

The DNA for the CDR3 is TGTGCCAGCAGTGATAGGTTTCGGGGAACTAGCGGGAGTGGAGAGACCCAGTACTTC. It yields the protein CASSDRFRGTSGSGETQYF. V usage is TRBV6-4 and J usage is TRBJ2-5, with TRBD2 matching over 11 bases. The CDR3 covers 19 residues. V was clipped by 3 bases and J by 4 bases; unmatched bases: 16. Per germline, CDR1 MRHNA and CDR2 SNTAGT.

V gene TRBV25-1 combines with J gene TRBJ1-4; D is unresolved. The CDR3 consists of 14 residues. Germline V gene data show CDR1 as MGHDK and CDR2 as SYGVNS. V lost 4 bases and J 5 bases, leaving 11 bases between the germline ends. CDR3 sequence: CASSVEGANEKLFF. Written as DNA, the CDR3 is TGTGCCAGCAGTGTCGAGGGCGCGAATGAAAAACTGTTTTTT.

The rearrangement joins TRBV2 to TRBJ1-1; D gene uncertain. Germline lookup yields CDR1 SNHLY and CDR2 FYNNEI. Between the trimmed V and J ends, which lost 7 bases and 1 base, there was a span of 13 bases. The CDR3 spans 14 residues. CDR3 sequence reads: CASKGGLGNTEAFF. The CDR3 DNA is TGTGCCAGCAAGGGAGGACTGGGGAACACTGAAGCTTTCTTT.

This sequence joins TRBV6-6 and TRBJ2-7, with TRBD2 matching 7 bases. V was clipped by 1 base and J by 6 bases; unmatched bases: 6. Germline CDR1 MNHNY, CDR2 SVGAGI (reference sequence). This CDR3 region has 14 residues. This chain's CDR3 is CASSYLGREGEQYF. CDR3 sequence (DNA): TGTGCCAGCAGTTACTTAGGCAGGGAGGGCGAGCAGTACTTC.

The chain combines TRBV5-1 with TRBJ2-1; perhaps TRBD1 as D (6 bases). Trimming took off 2 bases at V and 3 bases at J, with 12 bases between the two ends. The CDR3 has 15 residues. Germline loops: CDR1 SGHRS, CDR2 YFSETQ. This chain's CDR3 is CASSLQGVGYNEQFF. The DNA for the CDR3 is TGCGCCAGCAGCTTACAGGGCGTCGGCTACAATGAGCAGTTCTTC.

The rearrangement joins TRBV5-8 to TRBJ2-1; 7 positions match TRBD2. V was clipped by 4 bases and J by 9 bases; unmatched bases: 16. CDR3 length: 16 amino acids. In germline, CDR1 is SGHTS, CDR2 YDEGEE. DNA for the CDR3: TGTGCCAGCAGCACGGGACTAACCCTAAGTGGAAGTGAGCAGTTCTTC. This encodes CASSTGLTLSGSEQFF.

V is TRBV7-9 and J is TRBJ1-2; D ambiguous. V lost 1 base and J lost 5, with 5 bases in between. Germline values: CDR1 SEHNR, CDR2 FQNEAQ (reference sequence). This CDR3 has 12 residues. As DNA, the CDR3 is TGTGCCAGCAGCTTAGGCGGTTATGGCTACACCTTC. Protein: CASSLGGYGYTF.

The gene calls are TRBV5-8 and TRBJ1-1; 7 bases are a match to TRBD1. CDR1 is SGHTS, CDR2 YDEGEE, per germline. The CDR3 is 17 residues long. The trim removed 4 bases at V and 1 base at J, leaving 13 bases unmatched. CDR3 in amino acids: CASSPTRQGVTNTEAFF. The CDR3, as DNA: TGTGCCAGCAGCCCCACCCGACAGGGAGTAACGAACACTGAAGCTTTCTTT.

The rearrangement joins TRBV28 to TRBJ2-1; D is unresolved. This CDR3 is 11 amino acids long. The germline V gene encodes CDR1 MDHEN and CDR2 SYDVKM. Trimming stripped 5 bases from V and 6 bases from J, with 5 bases between. The CDR3 loop reads CASSIANEQFF. DNA for the CDR3: TGTGCCAGCAGTATAGCCAATGAGCAGTTCTTC.

J is TRBJ1-1 and V is TRBV30; 8 bases are a match to TRBD1. CDR1 is GTSNPN and CDR2 is SVGIG in the germline V gene (reference sequence). With 6 bases clipped from V and 3 bases from J, the junction kept 6 bases outside the gene matches. The CDR3 consists of 13 residues. CDR3 amino acids: CACNDRGDTEAFF. CDR3 bases: TGTGCCTGTAACGACAGGGGAGACACTGAAGCTTTCTTT.

This sequence joins TRBV27 and TRBJ2-5; TRBD2 might be the D (5 bases). The CDR3 runs to 16 residues. From germline, CDR1 is MNHEY and CDR2 SMNVEV (reference sequence). The germline V and J ends were trimmed by 5 bases and 2 bases, with 18 bases remaining between them. The CDR3 protein is CASSKLDRGRQETQYF. Here the CDR3 DNA reads TGTGCCAGCAGTAAGTTGGACCGGGGAAGACAAGAGACCCAGTACTTC.

The genes are TRBV6-6 and TRBJ2-1, with D possibly TRBD1 on 6 matching bases. In germline, CDR1 is MNHNY, CDR2 SVGAGI (reference sequence). V lost 8 bases and J 5 bases, leaving 16 bases between the germline ends. This CDR3 is 14 amino acids long. CDR3 nucleotide sequence: TGTGCCAGCCTGACTCTGACAGGTCACAATGAGCAGTTCTTC. It encodes CASLTLTGHNEQFF.

The chain uses TRBV5-1 and TRBJ1-1, with TRBD1 identical over 7 bases. The CDR3 is 15 residues long. Germline V gene data show CDR1 as SGHRS and CDR2 as YFSETQ. V dropped 2 bases and J dropped 1; count of bases not matched to a gene: 5. The DNA for the CDR3 is TGCGCCAGCAGCTTATCGACAGGGAGGAACACTGAAGCTTTCTTT. Translating it yields CASSLSTGRNTEAFF.

In this sample, this clone turned up a few times. This rearrangement joins TRBV30 to TRBJ2-1, with unresolved D. The germline V and J ends were trimmed by 0 bases and 4 bases, with 10 bases remaining between them. This CDR3 comprises 14 residues. Germline V gene data show CDR1 as GTSNPN and CDR2 as SVGIG (reference sequence). The CDR3 region has the DNA TGTGCCTGGAGTGTACGTCGAGTTTACAATGAGCAGTTCTTC. Translated, it gives CAWSVRRVYNEQFF.

V usage is TRBV30 and J usage is TRBJ2-5; the D is unclear. Trimming pared 5 bases from V and 1 base from J, leaving 11 bases between. The CDR3 runs 13 residues. Germline V gene sequence: CDR1 GTSNPN, CDR2 SVGIG (reference sequence). Here the CDR3 reads CAWLHKSQETQYF. CDR3 DNA: TGTGCCTGGTTACACAAGTCCCAAGAGACCCAGTACTTC.

The sample holds one count of this clone. This CDR3 reads CASSEAPSSQQFF. The CDR3 DNA reads as TGTGCCAGCAGTGAAGCGCCTAGCTCACAGCAGTTCTTC. This chain links TRBV2 with TRBJ2-1, with D perhaps matching TRBD2 (5 bases). V lost 0 bases and J lost 11, with 11 bases in between. CDR3 size: 13 residues. Germline-derived CDR1 and CDR2 are SNHLY and FYNNEI. The full variable domain, its missing parts supplied by reference TRBV2 and TRBJ2-1, is EPEVTQTPSHQVTQMGQEVILRCVPISNHLYFYWYRQILGQKVEFLVSFYNNEISEKSEIFDDQFSVERPDGSNFTLKIRSTKLEDSAMYFCASSEAPSSQQFFGPGTRLTVL.

The V and J genes are TRBV5-1 and TRBJ1-4; D may be TRBD1 (5 bases). The germline V gene encodes CDR1 SGHRS and CDR2 YFSETQ. Trimming removed 4 bases at V and 4 bases at J, with 11 bases between. The CDR3 spans 14 residues. The CDR3 DNA is TGCGCCAGCAGCCGGGGGATATATAATGAAAAACTGTTTTTT. It codes for CASSRGIYNEKLFF.

This chain joins TRBV6-4 and TRBJ2-2, with 9 nucleotides matching TRBD2. The CDR3 is made up of 15 amino acids. CDR1 and CDR2 (germline): MRHNA, SNTAGT. Trimming cost V 1 base and J 5 bases; bases outside gene matches: 2. CDR3 nucleotides: TGTGCCAGCAGTGACTTTAGCGGGAGAACCGGGGAGCTGTTTTTT. Amino acid sequence: CASSDFSGRTGELFF.

The rearrangement joins TRBV7-9 to TRBJ1-2; TRBD1 aligns across 10 bases. Unmatched junction bases numbered 4, after V lost 3 bases and J lost 6 bases. The length of the CDR3 is 14 residues. The germline V gene has CDR1 SEHNR and CDR2 FQNEAQ (reference sequence). The chain's CDR3 is CASSFQTGGNGYTF. CDR3 nucleotide sequence: TGTGCCAGCAGCTTCCAGACAGGGGGCAATGGCTACACCTTC.

The chain combines TRBV5-1 with TRBJ2-3; D is possibly TRBD2 (6 bases). Trimming took off 1 base at V and 4 bases at J, with 7 bases between the two ends. CDR1 is SGHRS and CDR2 is YFSETQ in the germline V gene. The CDR3 loop spans 13 amino acids. The CDR3 nucleotides read TGCGCCAGCAGCTTGTGGGGGGCAGATACGCAGTATTTT. It is translated as CASSLWGADTQYF.

The chain has TRBV6-5 and TRBJ1-4; D is possibly TRBD1 (5 bases). The CDR3 length is 15 residues. Per germline, CDR1 MNHEY and CDR2 SVGAGI. V lost 6 bases to trimming and J lost 2 bases, with 13 bases between them. CDR3 in amino acids: CASSPLRVTNEKLFF. In nucleotides, the CDR3 is TGTGCCAGCAGCCCGCTCAGGGTCACTAATGAAAAACTGTTTTTT.

V and J are TRBV27 and TRBJ2-1; no clear D. There are 15 residues in the CDR3. The ends were cut back, 2 bases at V and 7 bases at J, with 15 bases in the middle. Germline V gene lookup returns CDR1 MNHEY and CDR2 SMNVEV (reference sequence). CDR3 sequence (DNA): TGTGCCAGCAGTTTACATCCGCTAGGTCTGAATGAGCAGTTCTTC. Protein product: CASSLHPLGLNEQFF.

This clone was recorded once. This chain joins TRBV2 and TRBJ2-7; D is possibly TRBD1 (6 bases). Trimming took 5 bases from V and 0 from J, leaving 11 bases between them. The germline CDR1 and CDR2 sequences are SNHLY and FYNNEI. This CDR3 spans 14 amino acids. The CDR3 DNA sequence: TGTGCCAGCAGTCGACAGGACAGCTCCTACGAGCAGTACTTC. This encodes CASSRQDSSYEQYF.